A single sample is the source of the 10 T cell receptor beta chains below, sequenced in a study of ipilimumab plus nivolumab after autologous stem cell transplantation. The repertoire was sequenced with immunoSEQ multiplex PCR; TCRdb's copy has only in-frame clones and lacks some. The profile shows roughly 3,000 clones, 76% of them singletons. The input for sequencing was PBMCs, taken in a trial of ipilimumab plus nivolumab as post-transplant consolidation. These receptors all stem from a male donor with primary mediastinal lymphoma.

The chain links TRBV29-1 to TRBJ2-3; D is undetermined. CDR1 and CDR2 from the germline V gene are SQVTM and ANQGSEA. The length of the CDR3 is 17 residues. V gave up 0 bases and J gave up 2 bases, with 18 bases separating them. The CDR3 loop reads CSVEDLFLTGPTDTQYF. Here the CDR3 DNA reads TGCAGCGTTGAAGACCTCTTTCTTACCGGGCCCACAGATACGCAGTATTTT.

A single count supports this clone. V and J are TRBV29-1 and TRBJ2-5; a weak D match, TRBD2 (6 bases). Per germline, CDR1 SQVTM and CDR2 ANQGSEA. The CDR3 extends over 14 amino acids. Trimming took off 7 bases at V and 0 bases at J, with 15 bases between the two ends. The DNA of the CDR3 is TGCAGCGCCGACCTGGGACTGAACCAAGAGACCCAGTACTTC. Protein product: CSADLGLNQETQYF.

V is TRBV7-2 and J is TRBJ2-5; no definite D call. Looked up from germline, CDR1 is SGHTA and CDR2 is FQGNSA. Trimming removed 0 bases from V and 0 bases from J, with 8 bases in between. The CDR3 runs to 15 residues. This CDR3 reads CASSLAGGYQETQYF. CDR3 nucleotide sequence: TGTGCCAGCAGCTTAGCGGGCGGATACCAAGAGACCCAGTACTTC. Variable domain in full (rest from reference TRBV7-2 and TRBJ2-5): GAGVSQSPSNKVTEKGKDVELRCDPISGHTALYWYRQSLGQGLEFLIYFQGNSAPDKSGLPSDRFSAERTGGSVSTLTIQRTQQEDSAVYLCASSLAGGYQETQYFGPGTRLLVL.

The rearrangement joins TRBV27 to TRBJ2-3; 12 bases are shared with TRBD2. Per germline, CDR1 MNHEY and CDR2 SMNVEV (reference sequence). This CDR3 has 19 amino acids. J gave up 4 bases and V 1 base, and 12 bases lay outside the gene matches. CDR3 residues: CASSLFPDFLAGGADTQYF. DNA for the CDR3: TGTGCCAGCAGTTTATTTCCGGATTTCCTAGCGGGAGGGGCAGATACGCAGTATTTT.

The chain recombines TRBV4-1 with TRBJ2-5; perhaps D is TRBD1 or TRBD2 (5 bases each). Trimming shortened V by 0 bases and J by 7 bases, and 12 bases separated the two germline ends. Looked up from germline, CDR1 is MGHRA and CDR2 is YSYEKL. The CDR3 consists of 14 residues. The CDR3 nucleotides read TGCGCCAGCAGCCAAGAGGGGACCGAGGGGACCCAGTACTTC. Translating gives CASSQEGTEGTQYF.

This clone has only a few counts. The V and J genes are TRBV19 and TRBJ2-2; D possibly corresponds to TRBD1 (5 bases). CDR1 LNHDA and CDR2 SQIVND come from the germline V gene (reference sequence). The CDR3 covers 13 residues. Trimming shortened V by 5 bases and J by 7 bases, and 11 bases separated the two germline ends. The CDR3 bases are TGTGCCAGTAGTCAGGGAATGGTCGGGGAGCTGTTTTTT. Its protein is CASSQGMVGELFF. The full variable domain, its missing parts supplied by reference TRBV19 and TRBJ2-2, is DGGITQSPKYLFRKEGQNVTLSCEQNLNHDAMYWYRQDPGQGLRLIYYSQIVNDFQKGDIAEGYSVSREKKESFPLTVTSAQKNPTAFYLCASSQGMVGELFFGEGSRLTVL.

This chain uses TRBV11-3 with TRBJ2-7, with D hard to call. Germline V gives CDR1 SGHNT, CDR2 YENEEA. The CDR3 loop spans 11 amino acids. Trimming cost V 2 bases and J 3 bases, with 2 bases left between them. In DNA, the CDR3 is TGTGCCAGCAGCTTATTCTACGAGCAGTACTTC. Protein sequence: CASSLFYEQYF. Combining the CDR3 with reference TRBV11-3 and TRBJ2-7 gives the whole variable domain EAGVVQSPRYKIIEKKQPVAFWCNPISGHNTLYWYLQNLGQGPELLIRYENEEAVDDSQLPKDRFSAERLKGVDSTLKIQPAELGDSAVYLCASSLFYEQYFGPGTRLTVT.

The V gene is TRBV7-8, the J gene TRBJ2-7; 8 positions match TRBD1. CDR3 length: 16 amino acids. Trimming took 1 base from V and 2 from J; bases not matched to a gene: 7. CDR1 is SGHVS, CDR2 FQNEAQ, per germline. The CDR3 reads CASSLGQGTGAYEQYF. Written as DNA, the CDR3 is TGTGCCAGCAGCTTAGGGCAGGGGACAGGCGCCTACGAGCAGTACTTC.

The chain uses TRBV2 and TRBJ2-1, with D perhaps assigned TRBD1 or TRBD2 (5 bases each). V lost 10 bases to trimming and J lost 4 bases, with 14 bases between them. Per the germline V gene, CDR1 is SNHLY and CDR2 is FYNNEI. There are 13 residues in the CDR3. As DNA, the CDR3 is TGTGCCACCCTCCGGGACCATTACAATGAGCAGTTCTTC. As protein: CATLRDHYNEQFF.

V is TRBV9 and J is TRBJ1-1; tentatively, D is TRBD1 (5 bases). The CDR3 loop spans 15 amino acids. In germline, CDR1 is SGDLS, CDR2 YYNGEE. V shed 0 bases and J shed 1 base, with 10 bases lying between them. In nucleotides, the CDR3 is TGTGCCAGCAGCGTAGGTCAGGGCTCGAACACTGAAGCTTTCTTT. Translation: CASSVGQGSNTEAFF. The whole variable domain, filled in from reference TRBV9 and TRBJ1-1, reads DSGVTQTPKHLITATGQRVTLRCSPRSGDLSVYWYQQSLDQGLQFLIQYYNGEERAKGNILERFSAQQFPDLHSELNLSSLELGDSALYFCASSVGQGSNTEAFFGQGTRLTVV.